This T cell receptor (beta chain) derives from a study of cytomegalovirus exposure and HLA in healthy donors. Study-level results: In a later analysis, TCR beta V- and J-gene trimming showed a link to a missense DCLRE1C variant.

The CDR3 sequence is 14 residues long. Germline V gene data show CDR1 as LGHNA and CDR2 as YSLEER. PCR used 60 Vbeta primers and 13 Jbeta primers. As processed by the authors: Some 9.9 million of tens of millions of unique TCR beta chains were shared, per a later count. The protocol was immunoSEQ multiplex PCR, while the TCRdb copy is restricted to in-frame clones and leaves out a portion. That table is the source of V, J and clone size, and D and trimming were worked out from the DNA. The sample includes roughly 130,000 clones, about 80% seen only once; the top ten take roughly 2%. As to this clone: Its antigen remains unknown.

Material for sequencing was PBMCs. The chain links TRBV4-3 to TRBJ2-5; D unclear. TRBJ2-7 matches the DNA end more closely, so the J call is doubtful. This receptor was taken from a man younger than 35 in good health and CMV-seronegative. The CDR3: CASSQVGQSYEQYF. The CDR3 bases are TGCGCCAGCAGCCAAGTTGGGCAGTCCTACGAGCAGTACTTC.